This T cell receptor (beta chain) was retrieved from a study of blood T cells in healthy people across ages. CDR3 length: 16 amino acids. Germline trimming cut 5 bases from V and 13 bases from J; bases unmatched to any gene: 20. Per the germline V gene, CDR1 is MNHEY and CDR2 is SVGEGT. A second PCR, run for 7 to 11 cycles, used a sample-barcoded 5' primer plus a J-beta primer mix. MiXCR was run by TCRdb on the 5' RACE reads, yielding one entry per CDR3 protein. The top ten clones hold roughly 3.7% of a sample with over a million distinct CDR3 sequences, 42% of them seen once. Whenever a sample was processed, at least 6 million PBMCs were isolated.

This sequence was found in a young woman in good health. Sequencing used blood. The chain has TRBV6-2 or TRBV6-3 and TRBJ2-1; 7 bases are a match to TRBD2. This CDR3 reads CASSPPAPGGGETQFF. CDR3 nucleotide sequence: TGTGCCAGCAGTCCTCCCGCGCCGGGAGGAGGAGAGACCCAGTTCTTC.